One and the same sample provided the 13 T cell receptor beta chains below, sequenced in a study of PD-1 blockade in classical Hodgkin lymphoma (dated by TCRdb to the early 2020s). The library was built by means of the immunoSEQ multiplex PCR assay. The source is immuneACCESS, and TCRdb retained only in-frame sequences with V and J called. Part of the clones is not carried over; for the studies checked, unresolved V genes explain less than half of this, and the remainder is unexplained. The sample contains fewer than 35,000 clones, more than 85% of them found a single time. Approximately 0.27% of the sample rests with the top ten. The time point label corresponds to: cycle 4 day 1 (C4D1), after more than five weeks of nivolumab. Every trial patient had relapsed after autologous stem cell transplantation, and cohorts A, B and C differed in prior brentuximab vedotin exposure. CD4+ T cells were purified from thawed PBMCs by magnetic negative selection with a Miltenyi CD4+ T cell isolation kit.

The sample here was CD4+ T cells from blood, taken before the fourth cycle of nivolumab. Every receptor here comes from a human donor with classical Hodgkin lymphoma.

This chain joins TRBV27 and TRBJ2-7, with 7 bases matching TRBD1. Germline lookup yields CDR1 MNHEY and CDR2 SMNVEV (reference sequence). The CDR3 runs 15 residues. With 6 bases clipped from V and 4 bases from J, the junction kept 12 bases outside the gene matches. The CDR3 reads CASRLTGAASYEQYF. In nucleotides, the CDR3 is TGTGCCAGCAGACTTACAGGGGCCGCTTCATACGAGCAGTACTTC.

This rearrangement joins TRBV30 to TRBJ2-1; D remains unclear. CDR3 length: 14 amino acids. The V gene's germline CDR1 is GTSNPN and CDR2 SVGIG (reference sequence). The V gene lost 3 bases and the J gene lost 4 bases, with 13 bases spanning the gap. The CDR3 DNA sequence: TGTGCCTGGAGAGGACGGACCGCATACAATGAGCAGTTCTTC. Amino acids: CAWRGRTAYNEQFF.

This clone was observed a few times. V is TRBV6-5 and J is TRBJ1-3, with TRBD1 as a possible D gene (5 bases). Germline assignment: CDR1 MNHEY and CDR2 SVGAGI. The V end was cut by 6 bases, the J end by 0 bases, with 12 bases between. The CDR3 spans 15 residues. The CDR3 bases are TGTGCCAGCAGCATCGGGACGGTCTCTGGAAACACCATATATTTT. Translated: CASSIGTVSGNTIYF.

This clone is a singleton in its sample. The chain is built from TRBV5-1 and TRBJ2-1; 8 bases are shared with TRBD1. The V segment lost 4 bases and the J segment 8 bases; nucleotides outside the gene matches: 5. The CDR3 runs to 13 residues. Germline loops: CDR1 SGHRS, CDR2 YFSETQ. The CDR3 loop reads CASSTPQGDEQFF. The DNA of the CDR3 is TGCGCCAGCAGCACCCCACAGGGGGATGAGCAGTTCTTC.

This rearrangement joins TRBV19 to TRBJ2-2, with no clear D. The CDR3 covers 14 residues. The V end was cut by 4 bases, the J end by 1 base, with 7 bases between. Germline V lookup: CDR1 LNHDA, CDR2 SQIVND (reference sequence). Here the CDR3 reads CASSTWENTGELFF. The DNA for the CDR3 is TGTGCCAGTAGTACCTGGGAGAACACCGGGGAGCTGTTTTTT.

The chain joins TRBV29-1 to TRBJ2-7; D is unclear. There are 12 residues in the CDR3. In germline, CDR1 is SQVTM, CDR2 ANQGSEA. V lost 6 bases and J lost 0, with 9 bases in between. The CDR3 nucleotides read TGCAGCGTCCAACGGAACTCCTACGAGCAGTACTTC. Translation: CSVQRNSYEQYF.

This clone was counted once. The rearrangement joins TRBV12-5 to TRBJ2-5; D not certain. V lost 7 bases and J 5 bases, leaving 8 bases between the germline ends. The germline V gene has CDR1 LGHNT and CDR2 FRNRAP. The CDR3 is made up of 11 amino acids. The CDR3 DNA follows: TGTGCTAGTGCCAAACTTGAGACCCAGTACTTC. Protein product: CASAKLETQYF.

The chain employs TRBV5-4 and TRBJ2-5; weak D call: TRBD1 (6 bases). The CDR3 sequence is 14 residues long. CDR1 is SGHNT, CDR2 YYREEE, per germline (reference sequence). V gave up 4 bases and J gave up 1 base, with 11 bases separating them. The CDR3 sequence is CASSPGQPQETQYF. CDR3 sequence (DNA): TGTGCCAGCAGCCCTGGACAGCCCCAAGAGACCCAGTACTTC.

The chain joins TRBV11-2 to TRBJ1-2, with D unclear. V lost 0 bases, J lost 4 bases, and 3 bases lay in between. CDR1 is SGHAT, CDR2 FQNNGV, per germline. This CDR3 is 12 amino acids long. CDR3 amino acids: CASSLEGYGYTF. The DNA for the CDR3 is TGTGCCAGCAGCTTAGAGGGCTATGGCTACACCTTC.

The rearrangement uses TRBV21-1 and TRBJ1-1. TRBV21-1 is flagged as a pseudogene. The CDR3 is 17 amino acids. The CDR3 nucleotides are TGTGCCAGCAGAAATCTCGGGTGGAAAACTCATAACACTGAAGCTTTCTTT. Its translation is CASRNLGWKTHNTEAFF.

A word on this clone: At one boundary the junction diverges from the germline segment, which might be a read error. This chain links TRBV7-9 with TRBJ2-7; maybe TRBD2 (5 bases). Germline V lookup: CDR1 SEHNR, CDR2 FQNEAQ (reference sequence). The CDR3 is 12 residues long. The CDR3 sequence is CASGGRSYKQYF. Here the CDR3 DNA reads TGTGCCAGCGGTGGGAGAAGCTACAAGCAGTACTTC.

The chain joins TRBV5-6 to TRBJ1-1; D remains ambiguous. The V gene's germline CDR1 is SGHDT and CDR2 YYEEEE. CDR3 length: 19 amino acids. The V and J ends lost 5 bases and 3 bases respectively, with 29 bases between them. The CDR3 DNA sequence: TGTGCCAGCAGAATGTGGTTCAGGTTCACCTTGCCCGGGCACACTGAAGCTTTCTTT. This codes for CASRMWFRFTLPGHTEAFF.

The chain has TRBV11-2 and TRBJ1-1; 11 nucleotides match TRBD1. J was trimmed by 12 bases and V by 1 base; bases with no gene match: 10. In germline, CDR1 is SGHAT, CDR2 FQNNGV. This CDR3 is built from 15 residues. CDR3 protein: CASSLAGRGTGGTFF. The CDR3 DNA reads as TGTGCCAGCAGCTTAGCCGGGCGAGGGACAGGGGGAACTTTCTTT.